A single sample gave rise to the 11 T cell receptor beta chains below, sequenced in a study of OX40 agonist ivuxolimab in advanced cancers. Assay used: immunoSEQ multiplex PCR; TCRdb lists only in-frame clones, some missing. The repertoire holds around 80,000 clones, with more than 75% as singletons. The source was CD4+ or CD8+ T cells sorted from blood, collected in a trial of the OX40 agonist ivuxolimab. These receptors were obtained from an adult with an advanced solid tumor such as melanoma, head and neck, liver or kidney cancer.

This chain links TRBV25-1 with TRBJ1-4, with no clear D. The germline gives CDR1 MGHDK, CDR2 SYGVNS. Trimming stripped 7 bases from V and 4 bases from J, with 10 bases between. The CDR3 consists of 13 residues. DNA of the CDR3: TGTGCCAGCACAGGAACGGGTAATGAAAAACTGTTTTTT. Protein product: CASTGTGNEKLFF.

In this sample, this clone turned up a few times. This sequence joins TRBV6-1 and TRBJ1-6; D is undetermined. Germline CDR1 is MNHNS and CDR2 is SASEGT. Trimming removed 11 bases at V and 7 bases at J, with 15 bases between. The CDR3 contains 13 residues. DNA of the CDR3: TGTGCCGGGCGGACCTTTGGCAATTCACCCCTCCACTTT. Its translation: CAGRTFGNSPLHF.

As DNA, the CDR3 is TGTGCCAGCAGCTTTCACGTGGGGGGCGAGGATTCCTACGAGCAGTACTTC. It codes for CASSFHVGGEDSYEQYF. The chain is built from TRBV7-2 and TRBJ2-7, with D tentatively TRBD1 or TRBD2 (6 bases each). The CDR3 sequence is 17 residues long. Trimming pared 3 bases from V and 1 base from J, leaving 19 bases between. Germline V gene sequence: CDR1 SGHTA, CDR2 FQGNSA. Together with reference TRBV7-2 and TRBJ2-7, the CDR3 gives the full variable domain: GAGVSQSPSNKVTEKGKDVELRCDPISGHTALYWYRQSLGQGLEFLIYFQGNSAPDKSGLPSDRFSAERTGGSVSTLTIQRTQQEDSAVYLCASSFHVGGEDSYEQYFGPGTRLTVT.

The rearrangement uses TRBV5-6 and TRBJ2-3; D unresolved. V lost 4 bases, J lost 4 bases, and 10 bases lay in between. The CDR3 spans 13 residues. Germline lookup yields CDR1 SGHDT and CDR2 YYEEEE. The CDR3 here is CASSPNDADTQYF. The CDR3 nucleotides are TGTGCCAGCAGCCCAAACGACGCAGATACGCAGTATTTT. The whole variable domain, filled in from reference TRBV5-6 and TRBJ2-3, reads DAGVTQSPTHLIKTRGQQVTLRCSPKSGHDTVSWYQQALGQGPQFIFQYYEEEERQRGNFPDRFSGHQFPNYSSELNVNALLLGDSALYLCASSPNDADTQYFGPGTRLTVL.

The chain joins TRBV7-2 to TRBJ1-2; D perhaps matches TRBD1 (5 bases). Germline V lookup: CDR1 SGHTA, CDR2 FQGNSA. Trimming removed 4 bases from V and 6 bases from J, with 15 bases in between. The CDR3 sequence is 14 residues long. This CDR3 is CASSYSGQSDGYTF. CDR3 DNA: TGTGCCAGCAGCTATTCGGGGCAGTCGGATGGCTACACCTTC. The full variable domain, rest sourced from reference TRBV7-2 and TRBJ1-2, is GAGVSQSPSNKVTEKGKDVELRCDPISGHTALYWYRQSLGQGLEFLIYFQGNSAPDKSGLPSDRFSAERTGGSVSTLTIQRTQQEDSAVYLCASSYSGQSDGYTFGSGTRLTVV.

The gene calls are TRBV2 and TRBJ2-7, with a tentative D call TRBD2 (5 bases). The CDR3 is 14 residues long. Germline CDR1 and CDR2: SNHLY and FYNNEI. V was trimmed by 4 bases and J by 6 bases, leaving 16 bases between them. CDR3 DNA sequence: TGTGCCAGCAGTGCGAGGGCCCAGATATCCGAGCAGTACTTC. Translating it yields CASSARAQISEQYF.

The chain has TRBV6-6 and TRBJ2-1, with 7 bases matching TRBD2. The germline gives CDR1 MNHNY, CDR2 SVGAGI (reference sequence). The ends lost 2 bases at V and 4 bases at J; junction bases unmatched: 8. The CDR3 consists of 16 residues. The CDR3 region has the DNA TGTGCCAGCAGTTACACTCCGGGAGGAGGGTACAATGAGCAGTTCTTC. Its protein is CASSYTPGGGYNEQFF.

The chain couples TRBV6-6 to TRBJ2-7, with 9 bases aligning to TRBD2. The ends lost 8 bases at V and 0 bases at J; junction bases unmatched: 5. The CDR3 consists of 14 residues. Germline lookup yields CDR1 MNHNY and CDR2 SVGAGI (reference sequence). The CDR3 protein is CASRLAGNSYEQYF. Here the CDR3 DNA reads TGTGCCAGCCGGCTAGCGGGAAACTCCTACGAGCAGTACTTC.

The chain couples TRBV18 to TRBJ1-4; unclear D gene. Trimming pared 3 bases from V and 4 bases from J, leaving 15 bases between. The CDR3 runs to 16 residues. CDR1 is KGHSH, CDR2 LQKENI, per germline. This chain's CDR3 is CASSPPGLRSNEKLFF. The CDR3 DNA sequence: TGTGCCAGCTCACCCCCCGGCCTACGGAGTAATGAAAAACTGTTTTTT.

The chain uses TRBV5-1 and TRBJ2-5; D gene unclear. CDR3 length: 12 residues. Germline CDR1 is SGHRS and CDR2 is YFSETQ. V lost 0 bases and J 5 bases, leaving 5 bases between the germline ends. CDR3 sequence: CASSLAEETQYF. DNA for the CDR3: TGCGCCAGCAGCTTGGCCGAGGAGACCCAGTACTTC.

The chain couples TRBV6-5 to TRBJ1-2; tentatively, D is TRBD1 (5 bases). The CDR3 is 15 residues long. Deletions cut 5 bases from V and 0 bases from J, with 13 bases between. Germline values: CDR1 MNHEY, CDR2 SVGAGI. The CDR3 loop is CASSGRATSNYGYTF. The CDR3 nucleotides are TGTGCCAGCAGTGGCAGGGCTACCTCTAACTATGGCTACACCTTC.